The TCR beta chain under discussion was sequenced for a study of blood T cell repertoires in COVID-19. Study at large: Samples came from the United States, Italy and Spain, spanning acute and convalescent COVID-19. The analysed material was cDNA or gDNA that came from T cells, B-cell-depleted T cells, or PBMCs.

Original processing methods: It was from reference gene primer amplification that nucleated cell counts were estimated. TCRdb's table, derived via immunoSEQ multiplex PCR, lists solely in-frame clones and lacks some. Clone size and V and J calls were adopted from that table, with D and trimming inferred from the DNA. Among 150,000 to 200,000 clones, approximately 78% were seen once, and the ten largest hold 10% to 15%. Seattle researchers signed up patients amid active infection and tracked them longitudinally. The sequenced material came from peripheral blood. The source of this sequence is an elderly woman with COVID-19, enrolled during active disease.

The CDR3 DNA reads as TGTGCCAGCAGCTTGGATCAGGGCACAGATACGCAGTATTTT. It encodes CASSLDQGTDTQYF. V usage is TRBV5-4 and J usage is TRBJ2-3; no clear D gene. V lost 0 bases to trimming and J lost 1 base, with 6 bases between them. Germline CDR1 and CDR2: SGHNT and YYREEE (reference sequence). The CDR3 has 14 residues.